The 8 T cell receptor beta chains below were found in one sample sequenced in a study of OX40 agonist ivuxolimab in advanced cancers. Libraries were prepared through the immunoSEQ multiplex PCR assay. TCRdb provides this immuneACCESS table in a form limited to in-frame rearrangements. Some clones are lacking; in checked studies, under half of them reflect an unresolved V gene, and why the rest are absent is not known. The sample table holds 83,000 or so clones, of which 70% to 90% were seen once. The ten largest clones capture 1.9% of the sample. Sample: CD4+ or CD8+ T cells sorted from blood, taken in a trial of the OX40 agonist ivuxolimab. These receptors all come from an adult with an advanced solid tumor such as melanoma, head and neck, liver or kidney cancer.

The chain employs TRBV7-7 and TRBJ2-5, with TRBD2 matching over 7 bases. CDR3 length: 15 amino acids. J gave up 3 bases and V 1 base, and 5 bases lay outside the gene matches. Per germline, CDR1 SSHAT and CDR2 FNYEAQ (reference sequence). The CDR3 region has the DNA TGTGCCAGCAGCTTAGGGGGAGGGGCGGAAGAGACCCAGTACTTC. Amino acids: CASSLGGGAEETQYF. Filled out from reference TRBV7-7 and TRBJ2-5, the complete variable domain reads GAGVSQSPRYKVTKRGQDVTLRCDPISSHATLYWYQQALGQGPEFLTYFNYEAQPDKSGLPSDRFSAERPEGSISTLTIQRTEQRDSAMYRCASSLGGGAEETQYFGPGTRLLVL.

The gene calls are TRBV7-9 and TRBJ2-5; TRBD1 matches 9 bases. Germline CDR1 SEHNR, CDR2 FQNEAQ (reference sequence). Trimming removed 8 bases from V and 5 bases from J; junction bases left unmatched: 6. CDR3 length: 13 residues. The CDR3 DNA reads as TGTGCCAGCGGAAGAGGACAGGGGGAGACCCAGTACTTC. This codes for CASGRGQGETQYF.

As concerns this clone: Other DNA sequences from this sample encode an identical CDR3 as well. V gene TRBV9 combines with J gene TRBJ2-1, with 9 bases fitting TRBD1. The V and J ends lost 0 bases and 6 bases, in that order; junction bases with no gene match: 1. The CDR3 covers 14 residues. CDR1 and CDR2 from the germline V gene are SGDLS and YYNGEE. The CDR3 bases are TGTGCCAGCAGCGTAGTGACAGGGGGCAATGAGCAGTTCTTC. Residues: CASSVVTGGNEQFF.

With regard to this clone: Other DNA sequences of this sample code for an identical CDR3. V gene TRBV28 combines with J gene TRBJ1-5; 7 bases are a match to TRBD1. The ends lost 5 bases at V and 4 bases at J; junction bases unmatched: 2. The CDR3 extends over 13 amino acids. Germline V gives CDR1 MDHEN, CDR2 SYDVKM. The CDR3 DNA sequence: TGTGCCAGCAGTCGGGACAGTAATCAGCCCCAGCATTTT. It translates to CASSRDSNQPQHF. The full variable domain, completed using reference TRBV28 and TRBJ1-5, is DVKVTQSSRYLVKRTGEKVFLECVQDMDHENMFWYRQDPGLGLRLIYFSYDVKMKEKGDIPEGYSVSREKKERFSLILESASTNQTSMYLCASSRDSNQPQHFGDGTRLSIL.

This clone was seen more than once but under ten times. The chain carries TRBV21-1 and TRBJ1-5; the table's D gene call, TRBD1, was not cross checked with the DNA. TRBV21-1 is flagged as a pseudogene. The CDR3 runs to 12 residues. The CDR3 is CASSNRDQPQHF. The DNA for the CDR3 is TGTGCCAGCAGCAACAGGGATCAGCCCCAGCATTTT.

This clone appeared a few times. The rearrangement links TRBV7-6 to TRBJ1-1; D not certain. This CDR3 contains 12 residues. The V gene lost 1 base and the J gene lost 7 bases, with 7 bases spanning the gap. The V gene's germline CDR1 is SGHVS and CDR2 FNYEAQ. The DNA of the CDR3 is TGTGCCAGCAGCTTAGAAGTGGGTGAAGCTTTCTTT. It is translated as CASSLEVGEAFF.

The CDR3 loop reads CASSPDQLSYNEQFF. The CDR3 bases are TGTGCCAGCAGCCCTGACCAATTATCCTACAATGAGCAGTTCTTC. This chain connects TRBV5-6 to TRBJ2-1; D not certain. With 4 bases removed from V and 1 base from J, the gap between germline ends came to 12 bases. The CDR3 runs 15 residues. CDR1 SGHDT and CDR2 YYEEEE come from the germline V gene.

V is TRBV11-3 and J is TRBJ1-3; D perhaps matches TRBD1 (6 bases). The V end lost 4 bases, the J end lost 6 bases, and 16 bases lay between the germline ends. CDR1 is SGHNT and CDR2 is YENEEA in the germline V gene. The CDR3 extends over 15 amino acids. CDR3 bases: TGTGCCAGCAGCTCATCCGGGACATTTGAAAACACCATATATTTT. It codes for CASSSSGTFENTIYF.